This TCR beta chain was documented in a study of response to subunit inactivated influenza vaccine. Study-wide findings and caveats: The authors suggested that every seasonal influenza vaccination recruits few new T cells.

TCRdb re-called the RT-PCR reads with MiXCR, one entry per CDR3 protein. The sample includes 600,000 to 700,000 distinct CDR3 sequences, around 15% seen only once; the top ten take 6.5% to 8%. V lost 5 bases and J 5 bases, leaving 16 bases between the germline ends. CDR1 is DFQATT and CDR2 is SNEGSKA in the germline V gene (reference sequence). The CDR3 totals 14 residues. With respect to this clonotype: Its antigen is as yet unknown.

The V gene is TRBV20-1, the J gene TRBJ2-1, with D possibly being TRBD1 or TRBD2 (5 bases each). This clonotype was obtained from a middle-aged man who received an inactivated influenza vaccine. This sample comprised PBMCs from blood, obtained around 15 days before vaccination. CDR3 region: CSARDHEKNNEQFF. CDR3 sequence (DNA): TGCAGTGCTCGGGACCACGAGAAGAACAATGAGCAGTTCTTC.